This is a list of T cell receptor beta chains from one sample in a study of T cell changes during pregnancy in multiple sclerosis. Data came from immunoSEQ multiplex PCR; TCRdb stores just in-frame clones and leaves some out. Among around 26,000 clones listed, 70% to 90% were seen once. The sequences come from CD4+ T cells from peripheral blood mononuclear cells, collected in the first trimester of pregnancy. These receptors originate from a female donor in good health, enrolled as a control in a pregnancy study. Each CDR3 is given with its conserved first and last residue. D genes are given only for firm matches. Only part of the rows carry a size: once, few, many, or a class if the clone is expanded.

v_gene	abundance	d_gene	len	j_gene	CDR3nt	CDR3aa
TRBV6-1	-	-	15	TRBJ2-5	TGTGCCAGCAGTGAATACGAGGGAGGAGGAGAGACCCAGTACTTC	CASSEYEGGGETQYF
TRBV10-1	-	-	13	TRBJ1-2	TGCGCCAGCAGTGAGTTCGGGAACTATGGCTACACCTTC	CASSEFGNYGYTF
TRBV19	few	TRBD1	15	TRBJ1-5	TGTGCCAGTAGTATAGTCCACAGGGGTAATCAGCCCCAGCATTTT	CASSIVHRGNQPQHF
TRBV6-6	-	-	14	TRBJ1-5	TGTGCCAGCAGTTACGGGGCAGGTGATCAGCCCCAGCATTTT	CASSYGAGDQPQHF
TRBV28	-	TRBD1	14	TRBJ1-4	TGTGCCAGCAGTGTGGGACAGTTAAATGAAAAACTGTTTTTT	CASSVGQLNEKLFF
TRBV7-9	-	-	15	TRBJ1-2	TGTGCCAGCAGCTTAGGAGGGAATATCGTAAATGGCTACACCTTC	CASSLGGNIVNGYTF
TRBV20-1	-	-	10	TRBJ1-2	TGCAGTGCTACTACCAATGGCTACACCTTC	CSATTNGYTF
TRBV28	-	TRBD2	15	TRBJ2-5	TGTGCCAGCAGCGGCCCTCTAGCGGGAGAAGAGACCCAGTACTTC	CASSGPLAGEETQYF
TRBV5-1	-	TRBD2	14	TRBJ2-5	TGCGCCAGCAGACAGACTAGCGGGACGGAGACCCAGTACTTC	CASRQTSGTETQYF
TRBV9	-	-	13	TRBJ2-5	TGTGCCAGCAGCCTCAGGGCCGCCGAGACCCAGTACTTC	CASSLRAAETQYF
TRBV7-2	-	-	14	TRBJ2-7	TGTGCCAGCAGCTTATTGAACCGCGGGTCCGAGCAGTACTTC	CASSLLNRGSEQYF
TRBV2	once	-	15	TRBJ1-3	TGTGCCAGCAGCGTATCAGGGACTACTGGAAACACCATATATTTT	CASSVSGTTGNTIYF
TRBV9	-	TRBD1	15	TRBJ1-2	TGTGCCAGCAGCCAGGCGACCGGGACAGGGGACGGCTACACCTTC	CASSQATGTGDGYTF
TRBV18	-	TRBD1	14	TRBJ1-5	TGTGCCAGCTCACCCGGGACAGGGGAGCAGCCCCAGCATTTT	CASSPGTGEQPQHF
TRBV11-3	-	-	13	TRBJ2-1	TGTGCCAGCAGCTTGGCCTCCTACAATGAGCAGTTCTTC	CASSLASYNEQFF
TRBV18	-	TRBD1	13	TRBJ2-1	TGTGCCAGCTCCTCCGGGACAGAGGATAAGCAGTTCTTC	CASSSGTEDKQFF
TRBV4-2	once	TRBD2	15	TRBJ2-1	TGTGCCAGCAGCCAACGGACTAGCGGTTACAATGAGCAGTTCTTC	CASSQRTSGYNEQFF
TRBV13	-	TRBD2	14	TRBJ2-7	TGTGCCAGCAGTTGGACTAGAGGAGCAGGGGAGCAGTACTTC	CASSWTRGAGEQYF
TRBV28	-	TRBD1	14	TRBJ1-4	TGTGCCAGCAGTTCGACAGGGGGGTATGAAAAACTGTTTTTT	CASSSTGGYEKLFF
TRBV6-1	-	TRBD1	13	TRBJ1-2	TGTGCCAGCAGTATTCGACAGGGTGATGGCTACACCTTC	CASSIRQGDGYTF
TRBV18	-	TRBD2	18	TRBJ2-5	TGTGCCAGCTCACCGCCACTCGGGACTAGCGGACTTCAAGAGACCCAGTACTTC	CASSPPLGTSGLQETQYF
TRBV19	-	TRBD1	14	TRBJ2-1	TGTGCCAGTAGTATTATTTGGGGACAGGATGAGCAGTTCTTC	CASSIIWGQDEQFF
TRBV19	few	-	14	TRBJ1-2	TGTGCCAGTAGTATAGATCTGGCCAGCTATGGCTACACCTTC	CASSIDLASYGYTF
TRBV6-7	-	TRBD1	17	TRBJ1-2	TGTGCCAGCAGTTACCCCCTGGACAGGGTTTGGGAACATGGCTACACCTTC	CASSYPLDRVWEHGYTF